A single sample is the source of the 3 T cell receptor beta chains below, sequenced in a study of T cell responses to AZD1222 COVID-19 vaccine (dated by TCRdb to the early 2020s). This sample's time point label indicates: baseline before first vaccination. Library construction relied on the immunoSEQ multiplex PCR assay. Imported from immuneACCESS, the table was reduced by TCRdb to in-frame sequences with V and J called. These copies leave out some clones; in studies compared against another copy, an unresolved V gene accounts for under half, and the cause of the remainder is not known. This sample holds 95,000 or so clones; about 88% were observed only once. The ten biggest clones cover around 3.5% of the sample. Source: peripheral blood, taken on day 0 of AZD1222 vaccination. These TCRs come from an adult in good health.

This chain links TRBV7-2 with TRBJ1-5; D is possibly TRBD1 (6 bases). V lost 1 base and J 7 bases, leaving 20 bases between the germline ends. Germline V gene lookup returns CDR1 SGHTA and CDR2 FQGNSA. This CDR3 is 17 amino acids long. CDR3 sequence reads: CASSLEGPGRGGQPQHF. CDR3 nucleotides: TGTGCCAGCAGCTTAGAAGGACCTGGCAGGGGAGGCCAGCCCCAGCATTTT.

This clone was detected only once. This chain joins TRBV6-5 and TRBJ2-7; D gene uncertain. Germline values: CDR1 MNHEY, CDR2 SVGAGI. The length of the CDR3 is 13 residues. Deletions cut 0 bases from V and 3 bases from J, with 6 bases between. The CDR3 sequence: CASSYSNSYEQYF. The DNA of the CDR3 is TGTGCCAGCAGTTACTCGAACAGCTACGAGCAGTACTTC.

The chain combines TRBV30 with TRBJ1-4; D is ambiguous. CDR3 length: 12 amino acids. V lost 3 bases to trimming and J lost 7 bases, with 9 bases between them. The germline V gene encodes CDR1 GTSNPN and CDR2 SVGIG (reference sequence). Here the CDR3 DNA reads TGTGCCTGGAGGTCGCGGGGTGAAAAACTGTTTTTT. Its protein product is CAWRSRGEKLFF.